These 14 T cell receptor beta chains came from one sample sequenced in a study of beta chain features in type 1 diabetes. Sequenced material consisted of expressed TCRB transcripts (all of the isolated RNA was reverse transcribed). Profiled with immunoSEQ multiplex PCR; TCRdb holds only in-frame clones, not every one. The sample shows 200,000 to 300,000 clones, about 26% of them seen only once. Material for sequencing was central memory CD4+ T cells from blood. These receptors came from a man aged 25 to 40 in good health.

The chain recombines TRBV20-1 with TRBJ2-1; D unresolved. The V and J ends lost 3 bases and 10 bases respectively, with 10 bases between them. The CDR3 sequence is 11 residues long. The germline CDR1 and CDR2 sequences are DFQATT and SNEGSKA (reference sequence). CDR3: CSASPASEQFF. In nucleotides, the CDR3 is TGCAGTGCTAGCCCAGCGTCGGAGCAGTTCTTC.

A single count supports this clone. The chain recombines TRBV30 with TRBJ2-1; a weak D match, TRBD2 (5 bases). Germline-derived CDR1 and CDR2 are GTSNPN and SVGIG (reference sequence). The CDR3 is made up of 14 amino acids. V lost 4 bases, J lost 13 bases, and 23 bases lay in between. CDR3: CAWNPRERPWSQFF. The CDR3 DNA is TGTGCCTGGAACCCTAGGGAGCGACCTTGGAGCCAGTTCTTC.

The chain couples TRBV7-8 to TRBJ1-2; possibly TRBD1 for D (5 bases). The CDR3 is 13 residues long. With 4 bases removed from V and 4 bases from J, the gap between germline ends came to 10 bases. The V gene's germline CDR1 is SGHVS and CDR2 FQNEAQ. CDR3 coding DNA: TGTGCCAGCAGCTCCGGTAGGGGCTATGGCTACACCTTC. Translation: CASSSGRGYGYTF. Complete variable domain (other parts from reference TRBV7-8 and TRBJ1-2): GAGVSQSPRYKVAKRGQDVALRCDPISGHVSLFWYQQALGQGPEFLTYFQNEAQLDKSGLPSDRFFAERPEGSVSTLKIQRTQQEDSAVYLCASSSGRGYGYTFGSGTRLTVV.

This clone turned up a few times. The chain links TRBV27 to TRBJ1-2, with D perhaps TRBD1 (6 bases). The germline V and J ends were trimmed by 6 bases and 6 bases, with 14 bases remaining between them. The CDR3 consists of 13 residues. Germline CDR1 reads MNHEY; CDR2 reads SMNVEV (reference sequence). The CDR3 protein is CASSSPQGHGYTF. The DNA of the CDR3 is TGTGCCAGCAGCTCACCCCAGGGGCATGGCTACACCTTC.

J is TRBJ2-1 and V is TRBV5-1, with 8 bases fitting TRBD2. This CDR3 comprises 15 residues. J lost 7 bases, V lost 2 bases, and 8 bases had no gene match. The germline CDR1 and CDR2 sequences are SGHRS and YFSETQ. As DNA, the CDR3 is TGCGCCAGCAGCTTCGAAGCGGGAGCATGGAATGAGCAGTTCTTC. Protein sequence: CASSFEAGAWNEQFF.

The chain is built from TRBV28 and TRBJ1-5; D unclear. Germline values: CDR1 MDHEN, CDR2 SYDVKM. The CDR3 has 16 amino acids. Trimming shortened V by 5 bases and J by 4 bases, and 18 bases separated the two germline ends. The CDR3 DNA reads as TGTGCCAGCAGTCCGGGAACGGGGATCGGAAATCAGCCCCAGCATTTT. Protein sequence: CASSPGTGIGNQPQHF.

The J gene is TRBJ2-3, the V gene TRBV6-5; D is unresolved. CDR1 MNHEY and CDR2 SVGAGI come from the germline V gene. CDR3 length: 14 amino acids. The V gene lost 7 bases and the J gene lost 2 bases, with 13 bases spanning the gap. DNA of the CDR3: TGTGCCAGCAACCAGGTACCCCACACAGATACGCAGTATTTT. Translation: CASNQVPHTDTQYF.

The chain combines TRBV9 with TRBJ2-4; D remains unclear. Trimming took off 0 bases at V and 7 bases at J, with 8 bases between the two ends. CDR3 length: 13 residues. Per germline, CDR1 SGDLS and CDR2 YYNGEE. CDR3 protein: CASSVGLNNIQYF. In DNA form, the CDR3 reads TGTGCCAGCAGCGTAGGACTGAACAACATTCAGTACTTC.

This clone was seen only a few times. The chain couples TRBV7-2 to TRBJ2-7; D gene ambiguous. The V gene's germline CDR1 is SGHTA and CDR2 FQGNSA. This CDR3 region has 14 residues. Trimming cost V 2 bases and J 0 bases, with 8 bases left between them. CDR3 in amino acids: CASSLFSVSYEQYF. DNA for the CDR3: TGTGCCAGCAGCTTATTTTCAGTCTCCTACGAGCAGTACTTC.

This clone was picked up a small number of times. The chain is built from TRBV5-6 and TRBJ2-3, with D perhaps matching TRBD2 (5 bases). Germline V gene lookup returns CDR1 SGHDT and CDR2 YYEEEE. V lost 6 bases, J lost 4 bases, and 9 bases lay in between. The CDR3 has 12 amino acids. The CDR3 is CASKGSSDTQYF. CDR3 nucleotides: TGTGCCAGCAAAGGGAGCTCAGATACGCAGTATTTT.

This clone has a handful of counts. This may be a read error: a much more frequent sequence differs by one nucleotide. The CDR3 protein is CASSQGGTSGAYEQYF. The CDR3 DNA reads TGTGCCAGCAGCCAAGGGGGGACTAGCGGGGCCTACGAGCAGTACTTC. The chain combines TRBV4-2 with TRBJ2-7, with TRBD2 matching over 13 bases. J gave up 2 bases and V 1 base, and 2 bases lay outside the gene matches. The V gene's germline CDR1 is LGHNA and CDR2 YNFKEQ. This CDR3 is 16 amino acids long.

CDR3 sequence (DNA): TGTGCCAGCAGTGCCCCGGGCCATGTGGATACGCAGTATTTT. Translation: CASSAPGHVDTQYF. The rearrangement joins TRBV6-1 to TRBJ2-3, with D uncertain. Looked up from germline, CDR1 is MNHNS and CDR2 is SASEGT. The V end lost 4 bases, the J end lost 6 bases, and 14 bases lay between the germline ends. The CDR3 extends over 14 amino acids.

This CDR3 is CAISDSGNSYNEQFF. The CDR3 nucleotides are TGTGCCATCAGTGATAGCGGAAACTCCTACAATGAGCAGTTCTTC. This sequence joins TRBV10-3 and TRBJ2-1; D might be TRBD2 (6 bases). Trimming cost V 3 bases and J 0 bases, with 9 bases left between them. The germline V gene has CDR1 ENHRY and CDR2 SYGVKD. This CDR3 is built from 15 residues.

A few counts support this clone. The chain couples TRBV5-4 to TRBJ2-3; the match to TRBD1 covers 10 bases. Trimming at V came to 4 bases and at J to 2 bases, leaving 7 bases not matched to a gene. CDR1 and CDR2 from the germline V gene are SGHNT and YYREEE (reference sequence). CDR3 size: 16 residues. CDR3 sequence: CASSPGQGVNTDTQYF. The DNA of the CDR3 is TGTGCCAGCAGCCCCGGACAGGGGGTTAACACAGATACGCAGTATTTT.